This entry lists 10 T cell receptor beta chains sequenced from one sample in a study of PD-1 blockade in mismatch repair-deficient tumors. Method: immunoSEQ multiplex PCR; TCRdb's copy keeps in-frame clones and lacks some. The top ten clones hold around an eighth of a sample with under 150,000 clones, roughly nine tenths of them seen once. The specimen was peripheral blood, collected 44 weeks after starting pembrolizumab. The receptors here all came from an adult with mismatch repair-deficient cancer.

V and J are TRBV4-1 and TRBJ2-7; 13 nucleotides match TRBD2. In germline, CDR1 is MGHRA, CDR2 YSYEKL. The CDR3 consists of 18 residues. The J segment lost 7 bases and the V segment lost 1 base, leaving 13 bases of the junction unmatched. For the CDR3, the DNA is TGCGCCAGCAGCCAAGGGACTAGCGGGAGAAAGGGGTTTGTAGAGCAGTACTTC. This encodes CASSQGTSGRKGFVEQYF.

CDR3 in DNA: TGTGCCACCAGCAGGGTCCAAGGGGGCTTCGGCACCGGGGAGCTGTTTTTT. It translates to CATSRVQGGFGTGELFF. The rearrangement joins TRBV15 to TRBJ2-2, with TRBD1 matching over 7 bases. The germline V gene has CDR1 LNHNV and CDR2 YYDKDF (reference sequence). Trimming removed 3 bases from V and 4 bases from J; junction bases left unmatched: 11. The CDR3 totals 17 residues. Based on the CDR3 plus reference TRBV15 and TRBJ2-2, the full variable domain is DAMVIQNPRYQVTQFGKPVTLSCSQTLNHNVMYWYQQKSSQAPKLLFHYYDKDFNNEADTPDNFQSRRPNTSFCFLDIRSPGLGDTAMYLCATSRVQGGFGTGELFFGEGSRLTVL.

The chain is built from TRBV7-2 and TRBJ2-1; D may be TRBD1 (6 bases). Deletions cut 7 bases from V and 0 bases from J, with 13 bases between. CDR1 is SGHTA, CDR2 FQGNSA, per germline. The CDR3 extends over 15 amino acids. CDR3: CASIRQANSYNEQFF. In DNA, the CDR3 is TGTGCCAGCATCCGACAGGCCAACTCCTACAATGAGCAGTTCTTC.

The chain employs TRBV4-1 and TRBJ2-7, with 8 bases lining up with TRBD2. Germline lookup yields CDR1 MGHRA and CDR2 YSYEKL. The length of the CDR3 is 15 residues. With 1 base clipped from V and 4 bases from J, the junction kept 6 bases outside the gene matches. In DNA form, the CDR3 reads TGCGCCAGCAGCCAAGTGGTAGCGGGATATTACGAGCAGTACTTC. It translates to CASSQVVAGYYEQYF.

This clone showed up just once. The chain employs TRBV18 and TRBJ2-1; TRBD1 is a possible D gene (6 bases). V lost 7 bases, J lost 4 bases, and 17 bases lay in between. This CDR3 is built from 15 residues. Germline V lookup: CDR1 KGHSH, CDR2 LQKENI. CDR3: CASLPQGHIYNEQFF. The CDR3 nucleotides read TGTGCCAGCTTGCCCCAGGGACACATATACAATGAGCAGTTCTTC. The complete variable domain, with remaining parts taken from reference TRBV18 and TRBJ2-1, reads NAGVMQNPRHLVRRRGQEARLRCSPMKGHSHVYWYRQLPEEGLKFMVYLQKENIIDESGMPKERFSAEFPKEGPSILRIQQVVRGDSAAYFCASLPQGHIYNEQFFGPGTRLTVL.

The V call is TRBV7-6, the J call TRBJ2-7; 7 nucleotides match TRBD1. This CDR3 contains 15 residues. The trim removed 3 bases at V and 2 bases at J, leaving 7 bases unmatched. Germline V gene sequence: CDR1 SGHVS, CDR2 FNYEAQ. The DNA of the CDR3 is TGTGCCAGCAGCTTGGGGGACAGAGCTGCCTACGAGCAGTACTTC. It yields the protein CASSLGDRAAYEQYF.

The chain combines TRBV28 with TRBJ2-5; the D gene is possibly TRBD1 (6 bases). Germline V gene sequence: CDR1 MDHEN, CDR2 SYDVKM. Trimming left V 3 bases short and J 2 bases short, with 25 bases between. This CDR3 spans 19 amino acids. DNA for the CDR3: TGTGCCAGCAGTTTTTCCCGCCCCTTGGGGGCTCTAAGGCAAGAGACCCAGTACTTC. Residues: CASSFSRPLGALRQETQYF.

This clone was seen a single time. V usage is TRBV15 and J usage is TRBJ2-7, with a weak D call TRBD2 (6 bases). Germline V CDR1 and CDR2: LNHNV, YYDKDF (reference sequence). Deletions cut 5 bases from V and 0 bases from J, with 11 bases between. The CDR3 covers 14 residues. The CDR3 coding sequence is TGTGCCACCAGCGCCCAGCGGGCCTCCTACGAGCAGTACTTC. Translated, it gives CATSAQRASYEQYF. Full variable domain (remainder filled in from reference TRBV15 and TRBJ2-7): DAMVIQNPRYQVTQFGKPVTLSCSQTLNHNVMYWYQQKSSQAPKLLFHYYDKDFNNEADTPDNFQSRRPNTSFCFLDIRSPGLGDTAMYLCATSAQRASYEQYFGPGTRLTVT.

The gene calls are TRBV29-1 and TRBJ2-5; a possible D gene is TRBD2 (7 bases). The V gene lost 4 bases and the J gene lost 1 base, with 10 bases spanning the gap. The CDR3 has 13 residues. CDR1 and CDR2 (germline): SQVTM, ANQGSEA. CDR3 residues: CSVVGGRQETQYF. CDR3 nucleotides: TGCAGCGTTGTGGGGGGGCGCCAAGAGACCCAGTACTTC.

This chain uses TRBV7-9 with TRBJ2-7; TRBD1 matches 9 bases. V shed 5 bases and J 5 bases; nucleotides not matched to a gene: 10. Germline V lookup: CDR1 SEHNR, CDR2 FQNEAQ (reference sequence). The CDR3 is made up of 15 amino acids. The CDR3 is CASSPRDRDPHEQYF. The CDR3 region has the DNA TGTGCCAGCAGCCCCAGGGACAGGGATCCCCACGAGCAGTACTTC.